The sequence of this T cell receptor beta chain was determined in a study of long-term antiretroviral therapy in people with HIV. Study as a whole: The earliest samples came about a decade before the 2015 immediate-ART recommendation.

Survey-level resolution applied to immunoSEQ assay v3.0. Target depth was 40,000-50,000 T-cell genomes per sample. Generated by immunoSEQ multiplex PCR, the TCRdb table keeps only in-frame clones and is missing some. The sample has about 39,000 clones, over 75% seen once. Trimming removed 5 bases from V and 5 bases from J; junction bases left unmatched: 9. The CDR3 sequence is 15 residues long. Germline CDR1 SGHDT, CDR2 YYEEEE. This clone came up once. The chain is built from TRBV5-6 and TRBJ2-5; 10 nucleotides match TRBD1. This TCR was sampled from a man aged 18 to 30 with HIV. The input for sequencing was unsorted PBMCs, taken 0.6 years after starting antiretroviral therapy. The CDR3, as DNA: TGTGCCAGCAGTTCCGGGACAGGGGCTTCGGAGACCCAGTACTTC. This gives the protein CASSSGTGASETQYF.